Here is one T cell receptor beta chain with its context. This sample stems from a study of T cells after yellow fever vaccination. About the study: Each low-cell-number fraction was prepared by means of SMART-Seq v4 Ultra Low Input.

MiXCR, run by TCRdb on the 5' RACE reads, gives a single entry per CDR3 protein. The data show around 360,000 distinct CDR3 sequences, more than 9% seen once. The CDR3 length is 13 residues. Germline values: CDR1 KGHSH, CDR2 LQKENI. With 6 bases removed from V and 7 bases from J, the gap between germline ends came to 13 bases. Sequenced here: PBMCs, sampled on the day of the first yellow fever vaccination. The source is a young man who received the YFV17D yellow fever vaccine. The chain recombines TRBV18 with TRBJ1-5; the D is unclear. CDR3 amino acids: CASSPGTEQPQHF. In DNA, the CDR3 is TGTGCCAGCTCCCCAGGCACGGAACAGCCCCAGCATTTT. The full variable domain, in which reference TRBV18 and TRBJ1-5 provide the parts outside the CDR3, is NAGVMQNPRHLVRRRGQEARLRCSPMKGHSHVYWYRQLPEEGLKFMVYLQKENIIDESGMPKERFSAEFPKEGPSILRIQQVVRGDSAAYFCASSPGTEQPQHFGDGTRLSIL.